This TCR beta chain stems from a study of early T cells in non-severe SARS-CoV-2 infection. Study as a whole: Sequencing of bulk RNA from unsorted whole blood was done, without chain pairing.

Each CDR3 protein is one row after TCRdb ran MiXCR on the 5' RACE reads. The sample has about 89,000 distinct CDR3 sequences, around 15% seen once; the top ten hold about 0.58%. The CDR3 is made up of 16 amino acids. Germline V gene data show CDR1 as SGHAT and CDR2 as FQNNGV. The germline V and J ends were trimmed by 1 base and 5 bases, with 17 bases remaining between them. The receptor was isolated from an adult who was a healthcare worker with PCR-confirmed SARS-CoV-2 infection or an uninfected control (not recorded which). V is TRBV11-2 and J is TRBJ1-1; D gene ambiguous. Sequenced input: whole blood. The CDR3 reads CASSLGVAGSMTEAFF. The DNA of the CDR3 is TGTGCCAGCAGCTTAGGCGTCGCGGGGAGTATGACTGAAGCTTTCTTT.